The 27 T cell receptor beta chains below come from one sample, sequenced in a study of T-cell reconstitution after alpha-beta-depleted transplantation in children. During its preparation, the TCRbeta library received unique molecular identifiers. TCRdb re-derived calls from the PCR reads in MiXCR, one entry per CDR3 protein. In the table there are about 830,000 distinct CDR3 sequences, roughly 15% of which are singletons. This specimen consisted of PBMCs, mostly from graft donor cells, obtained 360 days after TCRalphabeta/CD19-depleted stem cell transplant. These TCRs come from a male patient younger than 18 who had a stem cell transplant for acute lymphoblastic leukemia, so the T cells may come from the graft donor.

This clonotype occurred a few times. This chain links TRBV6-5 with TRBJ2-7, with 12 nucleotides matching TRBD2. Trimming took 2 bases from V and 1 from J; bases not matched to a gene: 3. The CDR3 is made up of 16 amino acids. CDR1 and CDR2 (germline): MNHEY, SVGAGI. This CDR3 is CASSYPSGRASYEQYF. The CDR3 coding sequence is TGTGCCAGCAGTTACCCTAGCGGGAGGGCATCCTACGAGCAGTACTTC.

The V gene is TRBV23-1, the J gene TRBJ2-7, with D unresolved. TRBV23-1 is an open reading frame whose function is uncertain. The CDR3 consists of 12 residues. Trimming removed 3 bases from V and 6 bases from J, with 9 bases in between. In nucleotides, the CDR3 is TGCGCCAGCAGTCAGAAGGGTCTCGAGCAGTACTTC. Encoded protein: CASSQKGLEQYF.

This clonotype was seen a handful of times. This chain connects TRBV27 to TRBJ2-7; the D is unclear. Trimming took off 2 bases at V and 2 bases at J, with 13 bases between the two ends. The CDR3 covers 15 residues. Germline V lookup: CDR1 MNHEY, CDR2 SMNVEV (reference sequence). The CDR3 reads CASSLGGPGTYEQYF. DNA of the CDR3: TGTGCCAGCAGTTTAGGCGGCCCTGGTACCTACGAGCAGTACTTC.

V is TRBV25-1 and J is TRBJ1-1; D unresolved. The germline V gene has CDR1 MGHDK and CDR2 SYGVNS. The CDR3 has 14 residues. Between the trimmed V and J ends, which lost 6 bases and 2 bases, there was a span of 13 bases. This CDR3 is CASSPPGPNTEAFF. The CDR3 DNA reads TGTGCCAGCAGCCCGCCAGGACCTAACACTGAAGCTTTCTTT.

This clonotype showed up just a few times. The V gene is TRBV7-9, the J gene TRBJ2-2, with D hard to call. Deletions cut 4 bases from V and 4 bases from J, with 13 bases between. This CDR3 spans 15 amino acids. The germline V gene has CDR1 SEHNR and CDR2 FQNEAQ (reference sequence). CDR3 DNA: TGTGCCAGCAGCTCGGAGCGACAAATCACCGGGGAGCTGTTTTTT. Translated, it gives CASSSERQITGELFF.

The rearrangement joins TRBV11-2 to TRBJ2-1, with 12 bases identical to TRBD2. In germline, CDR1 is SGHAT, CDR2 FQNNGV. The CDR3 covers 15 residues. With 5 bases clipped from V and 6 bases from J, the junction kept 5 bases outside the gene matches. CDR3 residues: CASSPTSGSPNEQFF. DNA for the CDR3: TGTGCCAGCAGCCCGACTAGCGGGAGCCCCAATGAGCAGTTCTTC.

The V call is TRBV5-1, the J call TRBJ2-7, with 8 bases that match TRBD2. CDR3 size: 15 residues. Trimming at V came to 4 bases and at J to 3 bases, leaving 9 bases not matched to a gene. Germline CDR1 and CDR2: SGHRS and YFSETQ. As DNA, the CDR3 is TGCGCCAGCAGCCTCGCCCAGCGGGAGTTCTACGAGCAGTACTTC. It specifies CASSLAQREFYEQYF.

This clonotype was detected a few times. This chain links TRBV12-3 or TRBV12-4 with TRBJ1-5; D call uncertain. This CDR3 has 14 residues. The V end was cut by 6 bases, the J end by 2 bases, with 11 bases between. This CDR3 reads CASSPRPGNQPQHF. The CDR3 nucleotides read TGTGCCAGCAGCCCGCGGCCAGGCAATCAGCCCCAGCATTTT.

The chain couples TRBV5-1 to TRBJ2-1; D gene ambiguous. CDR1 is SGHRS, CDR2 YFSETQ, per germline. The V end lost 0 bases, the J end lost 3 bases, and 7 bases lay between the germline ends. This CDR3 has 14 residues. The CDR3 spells CASSLGEIYNEQFF. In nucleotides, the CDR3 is TGCGCCAGCAGCTTGGGTGAGATCTACAATGAGCAGTTCTTC.

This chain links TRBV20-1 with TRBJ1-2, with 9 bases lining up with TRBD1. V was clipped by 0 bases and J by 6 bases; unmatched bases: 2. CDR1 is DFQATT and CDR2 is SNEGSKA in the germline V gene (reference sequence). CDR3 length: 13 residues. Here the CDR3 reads CSAREQGADGYTF. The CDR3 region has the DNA TGCAGTGCTAGAGAACAGGGGGCGGATGGCTACACCTTC.

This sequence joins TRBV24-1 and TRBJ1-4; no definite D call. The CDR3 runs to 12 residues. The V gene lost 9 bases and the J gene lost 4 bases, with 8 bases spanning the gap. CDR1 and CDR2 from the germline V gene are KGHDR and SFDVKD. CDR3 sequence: CATQDYNEKLFF. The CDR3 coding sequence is TGTGCCACCCAAGATTATAATGAAAAACTGTTTTTT.

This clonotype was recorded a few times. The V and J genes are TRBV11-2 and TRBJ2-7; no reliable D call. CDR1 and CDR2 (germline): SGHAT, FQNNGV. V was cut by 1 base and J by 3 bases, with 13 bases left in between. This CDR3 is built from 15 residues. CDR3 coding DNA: TGTGCCAGCAGCTTAGGGGCAGGTAGACTCTACGAGCAGTACTTC. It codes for CASSLGAGRLYEQYF.

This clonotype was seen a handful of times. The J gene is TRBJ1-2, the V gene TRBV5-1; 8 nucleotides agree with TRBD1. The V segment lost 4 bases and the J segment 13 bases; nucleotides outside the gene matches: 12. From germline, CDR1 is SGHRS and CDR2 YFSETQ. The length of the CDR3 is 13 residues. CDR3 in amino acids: CASSPWTGFRSTF. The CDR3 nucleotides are TGCGCCAGCAGCCCCTGGACAGGGTTCAGAAGCACCTTC.

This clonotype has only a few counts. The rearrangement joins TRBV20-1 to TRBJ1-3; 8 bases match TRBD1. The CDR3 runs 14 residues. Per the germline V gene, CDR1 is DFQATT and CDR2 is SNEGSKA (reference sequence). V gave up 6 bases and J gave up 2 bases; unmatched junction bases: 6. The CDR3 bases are TGCAGTGCCGCAGGGGGCGCAACTGGAAACACCATATATTTT. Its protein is CSAAGGATGNTIYF.

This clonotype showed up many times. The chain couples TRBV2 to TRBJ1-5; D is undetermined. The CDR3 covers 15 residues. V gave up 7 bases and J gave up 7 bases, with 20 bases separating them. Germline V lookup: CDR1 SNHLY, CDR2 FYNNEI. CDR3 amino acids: CASTTTGVVGQPQHF. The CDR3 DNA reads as TGTGCCAGCACTACGACCGGGGTGGTAGGACAGCCCCAGCATTTT.

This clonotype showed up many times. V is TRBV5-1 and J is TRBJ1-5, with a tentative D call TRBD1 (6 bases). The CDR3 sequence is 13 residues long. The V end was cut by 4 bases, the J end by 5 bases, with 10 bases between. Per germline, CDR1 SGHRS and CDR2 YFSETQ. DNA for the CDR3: TGCGCCAGCAGCCCTACAGGGTATCAGCCCCAGCATTTT. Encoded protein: CASSPTGYQPQHF.

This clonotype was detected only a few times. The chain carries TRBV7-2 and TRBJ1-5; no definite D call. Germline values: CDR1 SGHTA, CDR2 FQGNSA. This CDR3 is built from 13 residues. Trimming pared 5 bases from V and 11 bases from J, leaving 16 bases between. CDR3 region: CASSPLNRPTQHF. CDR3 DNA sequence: TGTGCCAGCAGCCCCCTAAACCGTCCGACCCAGCATTTT.

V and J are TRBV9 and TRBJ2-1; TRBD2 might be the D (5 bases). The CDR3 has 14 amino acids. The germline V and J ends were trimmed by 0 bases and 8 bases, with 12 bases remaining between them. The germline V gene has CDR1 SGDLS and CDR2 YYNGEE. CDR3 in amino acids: CASSVEGVRDEQFF. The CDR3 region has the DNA TGTGCCAGCAGCGTAGAGGGAGTAAGGGATGAGCAGTTCTTC.

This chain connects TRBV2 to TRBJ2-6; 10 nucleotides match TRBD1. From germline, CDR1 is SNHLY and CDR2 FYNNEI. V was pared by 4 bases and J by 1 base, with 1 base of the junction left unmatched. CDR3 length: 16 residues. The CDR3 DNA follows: TGTGCCAGCAGTGGGGGACAGGGGTCTGGGGCCAACGTCCTGACTTTC. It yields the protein CASSGGQGSGANVLTF.

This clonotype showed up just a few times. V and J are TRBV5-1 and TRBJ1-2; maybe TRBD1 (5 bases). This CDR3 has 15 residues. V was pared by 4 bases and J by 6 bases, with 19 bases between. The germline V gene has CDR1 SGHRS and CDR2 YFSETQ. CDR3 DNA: TGCGCCAGCAGCGACACGGGGGGACGGTACGATGGCTACACCTTC. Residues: CASSDTGGRYDGYTF.

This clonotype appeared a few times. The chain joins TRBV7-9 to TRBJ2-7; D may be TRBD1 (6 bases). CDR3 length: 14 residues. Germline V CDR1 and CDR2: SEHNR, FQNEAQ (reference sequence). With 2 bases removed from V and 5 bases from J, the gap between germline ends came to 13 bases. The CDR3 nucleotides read TGTGCCAGCAGCTTACGGGACACTCGGGACGAGCAGTACTTC. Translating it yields CASSLRDTRDEQYF.

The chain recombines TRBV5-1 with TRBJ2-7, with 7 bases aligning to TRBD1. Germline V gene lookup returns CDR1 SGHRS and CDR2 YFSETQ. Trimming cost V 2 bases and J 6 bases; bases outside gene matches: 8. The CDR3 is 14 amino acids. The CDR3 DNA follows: TGCGCCAGCAGCTTCCAGGGGGACATCGGCGAGCAGTACTTC. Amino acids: CASSFQGDIGEQYF.

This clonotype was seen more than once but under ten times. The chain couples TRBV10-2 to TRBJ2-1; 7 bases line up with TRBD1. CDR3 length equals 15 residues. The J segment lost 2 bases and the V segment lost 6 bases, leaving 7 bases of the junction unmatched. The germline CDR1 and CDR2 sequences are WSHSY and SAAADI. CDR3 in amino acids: CASSDDRVPYNEQFF. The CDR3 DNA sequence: TGCGCCAGCAGCGATGACAGGGTACCCTACAATGAGCAGTTCTTC.

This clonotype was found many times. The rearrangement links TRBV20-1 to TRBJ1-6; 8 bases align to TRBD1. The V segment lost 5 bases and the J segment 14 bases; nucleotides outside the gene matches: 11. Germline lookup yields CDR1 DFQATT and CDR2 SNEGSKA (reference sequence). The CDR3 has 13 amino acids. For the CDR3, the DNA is TGCAGTGCTCCCGGACAGGGTGGAGAGTCCCTCCACTTT. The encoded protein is CSAPGQGGESLHF.

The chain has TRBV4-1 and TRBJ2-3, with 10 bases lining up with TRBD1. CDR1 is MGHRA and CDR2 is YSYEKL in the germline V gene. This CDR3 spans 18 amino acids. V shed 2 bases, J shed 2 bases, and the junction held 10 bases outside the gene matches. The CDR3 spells CASSQPLRTGGATDTQYF. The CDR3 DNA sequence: TGCGCCAGCAGCCAACCACTCCGGACAGGGGGGGCCACAGATACGCAGTATTTT.

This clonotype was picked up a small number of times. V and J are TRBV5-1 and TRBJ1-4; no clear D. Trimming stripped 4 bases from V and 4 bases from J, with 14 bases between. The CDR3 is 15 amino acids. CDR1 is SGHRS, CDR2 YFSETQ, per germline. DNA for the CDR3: TGCGCCAGCAGCCCCGTCAAAGGGTATAATGAAAAACTGTTTTTT. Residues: CASSPVKGYNEKLFF.

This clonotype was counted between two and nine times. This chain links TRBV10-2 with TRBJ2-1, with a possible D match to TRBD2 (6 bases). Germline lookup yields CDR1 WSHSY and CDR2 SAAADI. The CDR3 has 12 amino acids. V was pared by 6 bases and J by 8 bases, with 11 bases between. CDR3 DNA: TGCGCCAGCAGGCGGGGCAGTGATGAGCAGTTCTTC. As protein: CASRRGSDEQFF.